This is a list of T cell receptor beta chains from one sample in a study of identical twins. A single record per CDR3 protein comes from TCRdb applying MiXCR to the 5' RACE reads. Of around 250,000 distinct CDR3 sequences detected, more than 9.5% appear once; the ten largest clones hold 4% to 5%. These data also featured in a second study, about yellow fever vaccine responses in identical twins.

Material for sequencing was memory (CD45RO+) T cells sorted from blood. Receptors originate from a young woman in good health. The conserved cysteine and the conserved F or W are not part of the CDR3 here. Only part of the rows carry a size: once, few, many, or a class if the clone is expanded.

ASSLALGTDTQY few 12 TRBV5-6
ASSEMGGPRYEQY NA 13 TRBV2
ASSPGQGSADTQY NA 13 TRBV10-1
ASSQDTGAEETQY few 13 TRBV4-3
SARRQGTEAF NA 10 TRBV20-1
ASSLGQGTGTDTQY many 14 TRBV5-1
ASSFITGGTGELF few 13 TRBV7-9
ASKLAESTDTQY many 12 TRBV12-3/TRBV12-4
ASGRTGTTVNEQF few 13 TRBV6-1
ASSRGTDQETQY few 12 TRBV7-6
ASSPASVFSYGYT NA 13 TRBV18
SARDPPEAF NA 9 TRBV20-1
ATSDLGPGTGGLHPEKLF NA 18 TRBV24-1
ASSQRQQSTYEQY many 13 TRBV3-1
ASPFGTPGEETQY NA 13 TRBV4-3
ASSQGQSYGYT NA 11 TRBV14
ASSPGQTNYGYT many 12 TRBV6-1
ASSSWRVANEKLF few 13 TRBV5-6
ASSQSNQGNEQF few 12 TRBV4-2
ASSLRGREKLF many 11 TRBV7-2
ASTLLRGQVSDTQY many 14 TRBV12-3/TRBV12-4
RAILAGAGELF NA 11 TRBV20-1
SAPRGAGRDTGELF NA 14 TRBV20-1
SAVQDSYTDTQY NA 12 TRBV20-1
ASSRPREQQF NA 10 TRBV6-1
SARGLAEFHTGELF NA 14 TRBV20-1
AIRPRDRGRDTIY NA 13 TRBV10-3
ASSYGQARTDTQY many 13 TRBV27